This T cell receptor beta chain was captured by sequencing in a study of T-cell memory formation after mild COVID-19. Study conclusions and caveats: For second-wave clones that peaked at day 37, SARS-CoV-2 specificity went unverified. Whereas later expanders leaned CD4+, clones contracting day 15 to 85 showed a balanced CD4/CD8 makeup.

5'RACE primed from the constant segment yielded TCR alpha and TCR beta cDNA libraries bearing sample barcodes and UMIs. A single record per CDR3 protein comes from TCRdb applying MiXCR to the 5' RACE reads. Of approximately 290,000 distinct CDR3 sequences listed, roughly a fifth are singletons. This clonotype was recorded a few times. Its specificity is unknown. The length of the CDR3 is 12 residues. V was cut by 4 bases and J by 1 base, with 7 bases left in between. Germline V gives CDR1 SQVTM, CDR2 ANQGSEA. The sequence was collected from a man aged 18 to 35 who had mild COVID-19 (a few samples of this study predate the infection). Cell type and time point are not known. The sequenced material came from PBMCs or a T cell subset sorted from them (not recorded which). The J gene is TRBJ1-1, the V gene TRBV29-1; D is ambiguous. CDR3 in amino acids: CSVGLANTEAFF. DNA of the CDR3: TGCAGCGTTGGTCTGGCGAACACTGAAGCTTTCTTT.